The clone carrying this TCR beta chain was found a few times. Its target is unknown. This entry belongs to a study of human T cells and chemical hapten exposure. Study results and caveats: Counts of TCRs expanded at PT1 correlated positively with patch test score.

Specified time point: patch test 3, about 24 weeks after DPC sensitization. Treatment of the sample: therapeutic diphenylcyclopropenone sensitization with weekly scalp DPC. Using its own MiXCR run on the RACE reads, TCRdb lists one record per CDR3 protein. The table has about 190,000 distinct CDR3 sequences, 24% seen once; the top ten hold roughly 2.4%. Germline V gives CDR1 DFQATT, CDR2 SNEGSKA (reference sequence). The CDR3 totals 13 residues. Losses at the gene ends were 6 bases for V and 2 bases for J; bases not matched to a gene: 6. Sequenced material: whole blood, taken in connection with sensitization to the hapten diphenylcyclopropenone (DPC). This TCR derives from a woman aged 40 to 50 with alopecia areata. Some clones in this sample may be carry-over from other donors' samples. V and J are TRBV20-1 and TRBJ2-7; TRBD1 aligns across 8 bases. The CDR3 coding sequence is TGCAGTGCCGAGACAGGGGATGCCTACGAGCAGTACTTC. As protein: CSAETGDAYEQYF.